Following are 19 T cell receptor beta chains from one sample sequenced in a study of blood T cell repertoires in COVID-19. Clones were sequenced by immunoSEQ multiplex PCR, and TCRdb holds only the in-frame ones, with some missing. Of 40,000 to 50,000 clones listed, around 87% are singletons. Sample: peripheral blood. These receptors originate from a human donor in a cohort sampled during active COVID-19.

This clone was counted once. The rearrangement joins TRBV27 to TRBJ2-6; 7 positions match TRBD2. This CDR3 is built from 16 residues. With 8 bases clipped from V and 4 bases from J, the junction kept 11 bases outside the gene matches. Germline assignment: CDR1 MNHEY and CDR2 SMNVEV (reference sequence). As DNA, the CDR3 is TGTGCCAGCTCCTCACTGGGGGGGTCCGGGGCCAACGTCCTGACTTTC. Its translation: CASSSLGGSGANVLTF. Variable domain in full (rest from reference TRBV27 and TRBJ2-6): EAQVTQNPRYLITVTGKKLTVTCSQNMNHEYMSWYRQDPGLGLRQIYYSMNVEVTDKGDVPEGYKVSRKEKRNFPLILESPSPNQTSLYFCASSSLGGSGANVLTFGAGSRLTVL.

CDR3 in DNA: TGTGCCAGCGGGACAGGGGGCTTTGGAAATCAGCCCCAGCATTTT. Amino acids: CASGTGGFGNQPQHF. This chain joins TRBV28 and TRBJ1-5; 12 positions match TRBD1. Germline-derived CDR1 and CDR2 are MDHEN and SYDVKM. The CDR3 totals 15 residues. Trimming at V came to 8 bases and at J to 4 bases, leaving 6 bases not matched to a gene.

V is TRBV7-9 and J is TRBJ2-7, with D uncertain. CDR1 and CDR2 (germline): SEHNR, FQNEAQ (reference sequence). With 5 bases removed from V and 2 bases from J, the gap between germline ends came to 13 bases. CDR3 length equals 14 residues. The CDR3 region is CASSPASTPYEQYF. DNA of the CDR3: TGTGCCAGCAGCCCCGCGTCTACCCCCTACGAGCAGTACTTC.

There are a few counts of this clone. V gene TRBV21-1 combines with J gene TRBJ2-7; the D call TRBD1 from the table was never checked on the DNA. TRBV21-1 is a pseudogene. The CDR3 length is 14 residues. The CDR3 sequence is CASIRTGKVYEQYF. DNA for the CDR3: TGTGCCAGCATTCGGACAGGGAAAGTCTACGAGCAGTACTTC.

The rearrangement links TRBV5-1 to TRBJ1-2; TRBD1 agrees at 10 bases. The CDR3 totals 13 residues. Germline V gene sequence: CDR1 SGHRS, CDR2 YFSETQ. V was clipped by 3 bases and J by 7 bases; unmatched bases: 3. The CDR3 loop is CASSWDRGPGYTF. The CDR3, as DNA: TGCGCCAGCAGCTGGGACAGGGGCCCTGGCTACACCTTC. Based on the CDR3 plus reference TRBV5-1 and TRBJ1-2, the full variable domain is KAGVTQTPRYLIKTRGQQVTLSCSPISGHRSVSWYQQTPGQGLQFLFEYFSETQRNKGNFPGRFSGRQFSNSRSEMNVSTLELGDSALYLCASSWDRGPGYTFGSGTRLTVV.

The rearrangement joins TRBV14 to TRBJ2-3; 7 bases are a match to TRBD1. Per germline, CDR1 SGHDN and CDR2 FVKESK. V was pared by 7 bases and J by 5 bases, with 6 bases of the junction left unmatched. The CDR3 totals 13 residues. CDR3 coding DNA: TGTGCCAGCACGCTCCAGGGGGTAGATACGCAGTATTTT. Encoded protein: CASTLQGVDTQYF.

V and J are TRBV19 and TRBJ2-7; TRBD2 might be the D (5 bases). Per germline, CDR1 LNHDA and CDR2 SQIVND (reference sequence). The V end was cut by 1 base, the J end by 3 bases, with 10 bases between. The CDR3 loop spans 14 amino acids. Here the CDR3 DNA reads TGTGCCAGTAGTATAGGAGGGCTAGGCTACGAGCAGTACTTC. Amino acid sequence: CASSIGGLGYEQYF. The whole variable domain, remainder taken from reference TRBV19 and TRBJ2-7, is DGGITQSPKYLFRKEGQNVTLSCEQNLNHDAMYWYRQDPGQGLRLIYYSQIVNDFQKGDIAEGYSVSREKKESFPLTVTSAQKNPTAFYLCASSIGGLGYEQYFGPGTRLTVT.

This clone showed up just a few times. The chain joins TRBV9 to TRBJ1-2, with D possibly TRBD1 on 6 matching bases. V was pared by 3 bases and J by 7 bases, with 10 bases between. The germline CDR1 and CDR2 sequences are SGDLS and YYNGEE. The CDR3 is 12 amino acids. The CDR3: CASSGYRVGYTF. The CDR3 nucleotides read TGTGCCAGCAGCGGATACAGGGTTGGCTACACCTTC.

The rearrangement links TRBV9 to TRBJ1-1; TRBD1 aligns across 8 bases. There are 15 residues in the CDR3. CDR1 is SGDLS and CDR2 is YYNGEE in the germline V gene. V lost 0 bases and J lost 4; bases outside the gene matches: 5. This CDR3 is CASSVGTGLGTEAFF. CDR3 in DNA: TGTGCCAGCAGCGTAGGGACAGGGCTGGGCACTGAAGCTTTCTTT.

V and J are TRBV28 and TRBJ2-7; TRBD1 matches at 11 bases. The CDR3 has 13 amino acids. V was pared by 5 bases and J by 9 bases, with 6 bases of the junction left unmatched. Per germline, CDR1 MDHEN and CDR2 SYDVKM. The CDR3 region is CASSKGQGEWQYF. CDR3 coding DNA: TGTGCCAGCAGTAAGGGACAGGGGGAGTGGCAGTACTTC.

The CDR3: CASSAGQGAREKLFF. The CDR3 DNA follows: TGTGCCAGCAGCGCCGGACAGGGGGCGAGGGAAAAACTGTTTTTT. This chain uses TRBV9 with TRBJ1-4, with 11 bases identical to TRBD1. CDR3 length: 15 residues. From germline, CDR1 is SGDLS and CDR2 YYNGEE. J lost 8 bases, V lost 3 bases, and 6 bases had no gene match.

By its share, this clone is medium-sized (0.01 to 0.1%). The chain recombines TRBV4-1 with TRBJ1-2; TRBD1 is a possible D gene (5 bases). This CDR3 has 15 amino acids. The V end lost 1 base, the J end lost 8 bases, and 17 bases lay between the germline ends. Per germline, CDR1 MGHRA and CDR2 YSYEKL. CDR3 protein: CASSQGIGVGYGYTF. In DNA, the CDR3 is TGCGCCAGCAGCCAAGGTATAGGGGTTGGCTACGGCTACACCTTC.

This clone was seen a few times. This chain uses TRBV27 with TRBJ1-5; D gene ambiguous. Germline V gene lookup returns CDR1 MNHEY and CDR2 SMNVEV (reference sequence). V lost 5 bases, J lost 0 bases, and 8 bases lay in between. CDR3 length: 14 amino acids. The CDR3 is CASSAYSSNQPQHF. The CDR3 DNA follows: TGTGCCAGCAGTGCATACAGTAGCAATCAGCCCCAGCATTTT.

The V and J genes are TRBV6-1 and TRBJ1-5, with D hard to call. Germline CDR1 is MNHNS and CDR2 is SASEGT. This CDR3 contains 16 residues. With 3 bases removed from V and 0 bases from J, the gap between germline ends came to 12 bases. In nucleotides, the CDR3 is TGTGCCAGCAGTGACCTTCAGCGTTATAGCAATCAGCCCCAGCATTTT. Translated, it gives CASSDLQRYSNQPQHF.

The chain has TRBV30 and TRBJ2-5; 14 bases are shared with TRBD2. There are 16 residues in the CDR3. Per germline, CDR1 GTSNPN and CDR2 SVGIG (reference sequence). The trim removed 0 bases at V and 5 bases at J, leaving 5 bases unmatched. The CDR3, as DNA: TGTGCCTGGAGTGTACCCGGGACTAGCGGGGGTGAGACCCAGTACTTC. This gives the protein CAWSVPGTSGGETQYF.

The rearrangement links TRBV19 to TRBJ1-2, with 7 bases fitting TRBD1. This CDR3 spans 14 amino acids. The germline V gene has CDR1 LNHDA and CDR2 SQIVND (reference sequence). V dropped 5 bases and J dropped 7; count of bases not matched to a gene: 10. The CDR3 region has the DNA TGTGCCAGTAGTGAATTAGACAGGGATTTTGGCTACACCTTC. It yields the protein CASSELDRDFGYTF.

This clone was seen a few times. For the CDR3, the DNA is TGTGCCAGCAGCCCTCGAACACGAGCGGATAATTCACCCCTCCACTTT. Residues: CASSPRTRADNSPLHF. The chain carries TRBV28 and TRBJ1-6; D remains unclear. This CDR3 comprises 16 residues. Trimming pared 6 bases from V and 5 bases from J, leaving 17 bases between. Per germline, CDR1 MDHEN and CDR2 SYDVKM.

The gene calls are TRBV2 and TRBJ1-2, with TRBD1 matching over 11 bases. The CDR3 consists of 14 residues. J was trimmed by 6 bases and V by 4 bases; bases with no gene match: 4. Germline CDR1 is SNHLY and CDR2 is FYNNEI. The CDR3, as DNA: TGTGCCAGCAGTGTTTGGACAGGGGGCGATGGCTACACCTTC. This sequence encodes CASSVWTGGDGYTF.

The chain links TRBV19 to TRBJ2-7, with 7 positions matching TRBD2. Germline V gene data show CDR1 as LNHDA and CDR2 as SQIVND (reference sequence). This CDR3 has 17 amino acids. V lost 0 bases, J lost 2 bases, and 10 bases stayed unmatched. The chain's CDR3 is CASSIDTSHAGAYEQYF. The CDR3 DNA reads TGTGCCAGTAGTATAGATACATCCCACGCGGGAGCCTACGAGCAGTACTTC.